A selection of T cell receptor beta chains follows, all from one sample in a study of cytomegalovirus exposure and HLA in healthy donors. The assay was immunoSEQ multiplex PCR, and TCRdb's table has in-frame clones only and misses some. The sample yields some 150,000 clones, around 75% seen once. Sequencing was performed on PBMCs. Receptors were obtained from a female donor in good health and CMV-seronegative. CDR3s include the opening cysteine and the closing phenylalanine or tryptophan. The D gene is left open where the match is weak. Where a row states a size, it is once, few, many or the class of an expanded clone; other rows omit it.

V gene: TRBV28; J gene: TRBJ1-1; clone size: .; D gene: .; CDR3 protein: CASSSDRRTFF; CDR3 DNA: TGTGCCAGCAGTTCCGACAGAAGAACTTTCTTT
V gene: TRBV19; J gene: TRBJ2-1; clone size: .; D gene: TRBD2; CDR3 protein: CASSIRTGGDNEQFF; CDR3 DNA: TGTGCCAGTAGTATTCGGACGGGAGGGGACAATGAGCAGTTCTTC
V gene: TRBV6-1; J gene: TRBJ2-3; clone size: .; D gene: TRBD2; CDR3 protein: CASSLAGDTDTQYF; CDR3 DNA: TGTGCCAGCAGCCTAGCGGGAGATACAGATACGCAGTATTTT
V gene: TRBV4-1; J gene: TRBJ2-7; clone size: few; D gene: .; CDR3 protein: CASSRQGNTYEQYF; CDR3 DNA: TGCGCCAGCAGCCGGCAGGGCAATACCTACGAGCAGTACTTC
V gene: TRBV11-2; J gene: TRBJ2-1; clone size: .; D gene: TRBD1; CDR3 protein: CASSLAGGQGTRHEQFF; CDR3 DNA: TGTGCCAGCAGCTTAGCGGGGGGACAGGGTACTCGGCATGAGCAGTTCTTC
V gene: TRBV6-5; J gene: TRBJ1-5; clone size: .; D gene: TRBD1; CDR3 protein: CASSDREKDQPQHF; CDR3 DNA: TGTGCCAGCTCTGACAGGGAAAAGGATCAGCCCCAGCATTTT
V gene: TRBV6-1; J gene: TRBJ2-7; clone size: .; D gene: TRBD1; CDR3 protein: CASSEQGTADYEQYF; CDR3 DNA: TGTGCCAGCAGTGAACAGGGGACAGCGGACTACGAGCAGTACTTC
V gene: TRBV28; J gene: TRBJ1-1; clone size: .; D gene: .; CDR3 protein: CESTRGLGTEAFF; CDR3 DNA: TGTGAGAGTACCAGGGGTTTAGGGACTGAAGCTTTCTTT
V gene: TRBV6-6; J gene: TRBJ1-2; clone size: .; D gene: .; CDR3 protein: CSAGGQGYGYTF; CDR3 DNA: TGTAGTGCGGGGGGCCAGGGCTATGGCTACACCTTC
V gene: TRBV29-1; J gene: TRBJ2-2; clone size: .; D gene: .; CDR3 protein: CSVSGQTSGELFF; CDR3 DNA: TGCAGCGTTAGCGGACAGACATCTGGGGAGCTGTTTTTT
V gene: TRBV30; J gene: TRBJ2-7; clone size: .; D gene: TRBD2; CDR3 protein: CAWSTGTSGTRYDQYF; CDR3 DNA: TGTGCCTGGAGTACCGGGACTAGCGGGACACGTTACGACCAGTACTTC
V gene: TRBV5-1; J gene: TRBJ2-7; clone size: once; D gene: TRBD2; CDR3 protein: CASSLGLLAGGPEEQYF; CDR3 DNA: TGCGCCAGCAGCTTGGGTCTCCTAGCGGGAGGGCCGGAAGAGCAGTACTTC
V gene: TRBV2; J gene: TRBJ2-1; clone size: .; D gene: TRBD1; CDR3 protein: CASLTGLLDNEQFF; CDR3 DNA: TGTGCCAGCTTGACAGGGTTGCTGGACAATGAGCAGTTCTTC